The following is a T cell receptor (beta chain) sequence with its context. Its specificity is not known. 5' RACE with UMI labels generated the TRB cDNA libraries. TCRdb re-called the 5' RACE reads; one entry per CDR3 protein, DNA not given. This sample's table reports 140,000 to 150,000 distinct CDR3 sequences. From germline, CDR1 is MNHNY and CDR2 SVGAGI (reference sequence). The CDR3 sequence is 13 residues long. The data derive from a study of CXCR3-negative and CXCR3-positive naive CD8 T cells. Study-wide points: Surface CD5 was comparable between naive subsets; TCR strength was inferred from TRB CDR3 properties. TRB CDR3s were more hydrophobic in CXCR3-positive than in CXCR3-negative naive cells. Both naive subsets had comparably high diversity; memory CD8+ cells much lower.

Subsets of CD8+ T cells were each sorted in triplicate at 270,000 or so cells apiece. Naive CD8+ T cells carried a CD45RO-CCR7+CD27+CD95- phenotype. This chain connects TRBV6-6 to TRBJ1-2. The sample consisted of naive CXCR3+ CD8+ T cells from blood. The subset here: CD45RO-CCR7+CD27+CD95- naive CD8+ T cells expressing CXCR3 (TNR3+). The source is a human donor in good health. Some clones in this sample may be carry-over from other donors' samples. The CDR3 reads CASSSDTVYGYTF.